Shown below are 17 T cell receptor beta chains from a single sample sequenced in a study of blood T cells in healthy people across ages (dated by TCRdb to between 2015 and 2017). The library was made by 5' RACE. Sequencing took place on an Illumina HiSeq 2500. A second PCR of roughly 6 to 11 cycles was run with a J-beta primer mix and a sample-barcoded 5' primer. In-frame beta chains were kept once TCRdb had trimmed the public reads at Q25 with fastp and called clones with MiXCR. Each record represents a unique CDR3 protein, reported with the most common genes and DNA among its rows. The sample contains about 970,000 distinct CDR3 sequences, roughly 47% of them found a single time. Around 21% of the sample lies in the top ten. Sequenced: blood. Receptors were obtained from a woman aged 55 to 70 in good health.

This clonotype showed up just a few times. This chain links TRBV7-8 with TRBJ2-1; no clear D. Looked up from germline, CDR1 is SGHVS and CDR2 is FQNEAQ. V was shortened by 5 bases and J by 4 bases, with 9 bases between the two germline ends. The CDR3 is made up of 13 amino acids. The CDR3 region has the DNA TGTGCCAGCAGCCCCGGACCTTACAATGAGCAGTTCTTC. Protein product: CASSPGPYNEQFF.

This chain joins TRBV28 and TRBJ2-3, with 8 bases matching TRBD1. Germline CDR1 is MDHEN and CDR2 is SYDVKM. V was clipped by 1 base and J by 3 bases; unmatched bases: 6. The CDR3 has 16 amino acids. The CDR3, as DNA: TGTGCCAGCAGTTTATTACTAACAGGGGGGACAGATACGCAGTATTTT. As protein: CASSLLLTGGTDTQYF.

The sample holds a few counts of this clonotype. This rearrangement joins TRBV28 to TRBJ2-5; TRBD2 agrees at 11 bases. This CDR3 has 15 amino acids. The V gene's germline CDR1 is MDHEN and CDR2 SYDVKM. Trimming removed 7 bases from V and 3 bases from J; junction bases left unmatched: 7. The CDR3, as DNA: TGTGCCAGCACCTTCCTAGCGGGAGGAAAAGAGACCCAGTACTTC. Protein product: CASTFLAGGKETQYF.

The rearrangement links TRBV29-1 to TRBJ2-2, with D unresolved. In germline, CDR1 is SQVTM, CDR2 ANQGSEA. V was cut by 6 bases and J by 6 bases, with 11 bases left in between. The CDR3 is 12 amino acids. The CDR3 is CSVAFGPGELFF. The CDR3 DNA reads as TGCAGCGTCGCGTTTGGACCCGGGGAGCTGTTTTTT.

This clonotype came up a few times. The gene calls are TRBV4-3 and TRBJ2-6; no definite D call. With 4 bases removed from V and 0 bases from J, the gap between germline ends came to 7 bases. CDR1 LGHNA and CDR2 YSLEER come from the germline V gene. CDR3 length: 15 amino acids. As DNA, the CDR3 is TGCGCCAGCAGCCTAATGCTCTCTGGGGCCAACGTCCTGACTTTC. Residues: CASSLMLSGANVLTF.

The V call is TRBV20-1, the J call TRBJ2-4; D gene unclear. V was clipped by 5 bases and J by 0 bases, with 8 bases between them. There are 13 residues in the CDR3. Germline V gene lookup returns CDR1 DFQATT and CDR2 SNEGSKA (reference sequence). This CDR3 is CSAEWLAKNIQYF. DNA for the CDR3: TGCAGTGCTGAGTGGCTAGCCAAAAACATTCAGTACTTC.

The J gene is TRBJ2-7, the V gene TRBV28; 12 nucleotides align to TRBD2. Germline loops: CDR1 MDHEN, CDR2 SYDVKM. Germline trimming cut 5 bases from V and 2 bases from J; bases unmatched to any gene: 7. This CDR3 has 16 amino acids. DNA for the CDR3: TGTGCCAGCAGTAAACTAGCGGGAGGCCTCACCTACGAGCAGTACTTC. As protein: CASSKLAGGLTYEQYF.

The genes are TRBV7-2 and TRBJ1-4; D unresolved. There are 11 residues in the CDR3. Germline CDR1 and CDR2: SGHTA and FQGNSA. Between the trimmed V and J ends, which lost 4 bases and 8 bases, there was a span of 5 bases. The CDR3 DNA reads as TGTGCCAGCAGCTCGCAGGAAAAACTGTTTTTT. Translated, it gives CASSSQEKLFF.

This clonotype occurred a few times. This chain connects TRBV12-3 or TRBV12-4 to TRBJ2-1; D is unclear. Trimming pared 3 bases from V and 4 bases from J, leaving 10 bases between. This CDR3 comprises 14 residues. The CDR3 sequence is CASSFLREYNEQFF. The CDR3 nucleotides read TGTGCCAGCAGTTTTTTACGCGAGTACAATGAGCAGTTCTTC.

This clonotype showed up just a few times. This sequence joins TRBV7-2 and TRBJ1-2; D gene ambiguous. V lost 0 bases to trimming and J lost 4 bases, with 12 bases between them. This CDR3 comprises 15 residues. Germline V gene lookup returns CDR1 SGHTA and CDR2 FQGNSA. The chain's CDR3 is CASSLAHGESYGYTF. Written as DNA, the CDR3 is TGTGCCAGCAGCTTAGCCCACGGGGAGAGCTATGGCTACACCTTC.

The chain has TRBV4-1 and TRBJ1-2; TRBD1 matches at 8 bases. In germline, CDR1 is MGHRA, CDR2 YSYEKL. The CDR3 length is 16 residues. J gave up 4 bases and V 6 bases, and 13 bases lay outside the gene matches. The CDR3 DNA sequence: TGCGCCAGCAGACCCGGACAGGGTTACACCGCCTATGGCTACACCTTC. This codes for CASRPGQGYTAYGYTF.

The gene calls are TRBV6-1 and TRBJ2-7; D might be TRBD1 or TRBD2, each matching 5 bases. V was trimmed by 11 bases and J by 0 bases, leaving 11 bases between them. Germline CDR1 reads MNHNS; CDR2 reads SASEGT. The CDR3 runs to 12 residues. CDR3 sequence: CAPGRSSYEQYF. The CDR3 DNA is TGTGCCCCGGGGCGGAGCTCCTACGAGCAGTACTTC.

The chain carries TRBV27 and TRBJ2-1; TRBD2 matches at 7 bases. The J call could be wrong; TRBJ2-7 is a better fit for the DNA end. The CDR3 is 15 residues long. Germline CDR1 MNHEY, CDR2 SMNVEV (reference sequence). CDR3 nucleotides: TGTGCCAGCAGGGGGGGGTCTAGCGTTTACAATGAGCAGTACTTC. Its protein is CASRGGSSVYNEQYF.

The rearrangement links TRBV6-5 to TRBJ2-3, with TRBD2 as a possible D gene (6 bases). Germline V gene data show CDR1 as MNHEY and CDR2 as SVGAGI. V was trimmed by 2 bases and J by 5 bases, leaving 14 bases between them. The CDR3 extends over 15 amino acids. CDR3 region: CASSYGGNGVDTQYF. In DNA form, the CDR3 reads TGTGCCAGCAGTTACGGCGGGAACGGGGTAGATACGCAGTATTTT.

The gene calls are TRBV4-2 and TRBJ2-3; TRBD2 aligns across 7 bases. The V segment lost 4 bases and the J segment 6 bases; nucleotides outside the gene matches: 13. The CDR3 covers 16 residues. The germline gives CDR1 LGHNA, CDR2 YNFKEQ. The CDR3 region is CASSPCGREVKDTQYF. CDR3 in DNA: TGTGCCAGCAGCCCCTGCGGCCGGGAGGTTAAGGATACGCAGTATTTT.

The chain recombines TRBV3-1 with TRBJ2-7; D perhaps matches TRBD2 (5 bases). CDR3 size: 16 residues. Germline CDR1 is LGHDT and CDR2 is YNNKEL (reference sequence). Trimming shortened V by 0 bases and J by 1 base, and 13 bases separated the two germline ends. CDR3 protein: CASSQDRRGNSYEQYF. The CDR3 nucleotides read TGTGCCAGCAGCCAAGATCGACGGGGAAATTCCTACGAGCAGTACTTC.

V and J are TRBV20-1 and TRBJ2-1; 7 bases map to TRBD2. Unmatched junction bases numbered 10, after V lost 2 bases and J lost 0 bases. Germline values: CDR1 DFQATT, CDR2 SNEGSKA (reference sequence). This CDR3 comprises 17 residues. Here the CDR3 DNA reads TGCAGTGCTAGACCCTTAGCGGGTCAGAGCTCCTACAATGAGCAGTTCTTC. Translating it yields CSARPLAGQSSYNEQFF.